Many counts were recorded for the clone carrying this TCR beta chain. From around 440 ng of RNA, a library with molecular barcoded alpha/delta and beta/gamma adaptors was made. TCRdb reprocessed the reads with MiXCR, giving one entry per CDR3 protein. This table holds under 25,000 distinct CDR3 sequences, approximately 15% found once. The source of the sample is a study of read filtering for tumor transcriptome and immune sequencing. Study-level background: Under ten patients were R-ISS I, some 16 were R-ISS II, 7 were R-ISS III.

Per germline, CDR1 DFQATT and CDR2 SNEGSKA (reference sequence). CDR3 size: 17 residues. The ends were cut back, 3 bases at V and 5 bases at J, with 26 bases in the middle. The chain employs TRBV20-1 and TRBJ2-7; the D gene could be TRBD1 or TRBD2 (5 bases each). Sequenced: a population of CD138-negative cells sorted from bone marrow. The receptor was isolated from a donor at least 40 years old with multiple myeloma. CDR3 residues: CSASLGPRASPVHEQYF. The CDR3 DNA is TGCAGTGCTAGTTTGGGGCCGCGGGCGTCGCCGGTTCACGAGCAGTACTTC.